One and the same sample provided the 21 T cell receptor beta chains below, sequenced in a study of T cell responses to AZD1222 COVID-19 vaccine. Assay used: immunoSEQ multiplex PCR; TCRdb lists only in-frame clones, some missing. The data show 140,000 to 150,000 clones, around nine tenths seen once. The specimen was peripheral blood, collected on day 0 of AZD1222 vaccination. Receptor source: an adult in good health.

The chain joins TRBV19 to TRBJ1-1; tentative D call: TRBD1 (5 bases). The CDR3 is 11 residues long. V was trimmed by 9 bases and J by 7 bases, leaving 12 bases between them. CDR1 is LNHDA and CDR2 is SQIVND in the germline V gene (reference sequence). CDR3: CARWTRLEAFF. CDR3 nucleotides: TGTGCCAGGTGGACAAGACTTGAAGCTTTCTTT.

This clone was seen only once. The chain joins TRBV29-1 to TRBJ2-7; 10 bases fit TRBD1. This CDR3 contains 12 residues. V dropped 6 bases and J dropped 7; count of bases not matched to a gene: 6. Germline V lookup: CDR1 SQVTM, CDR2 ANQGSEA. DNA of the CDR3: TGCAGCGTCGGGACAGGGGCTGGTGAGCAGTACTTC. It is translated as CSVGTGAGEQYF.

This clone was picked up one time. CDR3 coding DNA: TGTGCCAGCAGCCGCTGGCGGGAACTTTACAATGAGCAGTTCTTC. It translates to CASSRWRELYNEQFF. The chain couples TRBV6-2 or TRBV6-3 to TRBJ2-1, with a weak D call TRBD2 (6 bases). CDR1 and CDR2 from the germline V gene are MNHEY and SVGEGT. The CDR3 spans 15 residues. V was pared by 6 bases and J by 4 bases, with 16 bases between.

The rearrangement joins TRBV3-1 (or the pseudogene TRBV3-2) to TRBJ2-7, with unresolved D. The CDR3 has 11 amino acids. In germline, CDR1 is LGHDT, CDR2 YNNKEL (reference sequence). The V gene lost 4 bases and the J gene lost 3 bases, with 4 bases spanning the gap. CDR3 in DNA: TGTGCCAGCAGCCCGGGCTACGAGCAGTACTTC. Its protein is CASSPGYEQYF.

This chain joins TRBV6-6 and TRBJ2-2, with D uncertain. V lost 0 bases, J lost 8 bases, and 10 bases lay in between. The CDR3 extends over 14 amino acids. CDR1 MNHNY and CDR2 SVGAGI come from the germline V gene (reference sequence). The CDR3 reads CASSYSLTTGELFF. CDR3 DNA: TGTGCCAGCAGTTACTCACTTACCACGGGGGAGCTGTTTTTT.

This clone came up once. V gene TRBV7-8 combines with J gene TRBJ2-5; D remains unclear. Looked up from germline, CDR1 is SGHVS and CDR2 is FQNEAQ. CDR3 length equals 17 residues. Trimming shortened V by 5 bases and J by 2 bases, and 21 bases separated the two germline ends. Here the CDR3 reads CASSPYGTTTVQETQYF. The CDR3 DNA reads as TGTGCCAGCAGCCCCTACGGTACTACGACCGTTCAAGAGACCCAGTACTTC.

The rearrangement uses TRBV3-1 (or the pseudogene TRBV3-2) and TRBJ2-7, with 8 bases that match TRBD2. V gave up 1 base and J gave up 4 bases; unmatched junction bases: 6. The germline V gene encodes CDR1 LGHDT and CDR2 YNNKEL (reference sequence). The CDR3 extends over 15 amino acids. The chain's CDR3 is CASSQGTSRAYEQYF. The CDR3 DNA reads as TGTGCCAGCAGCCAAGGGACTAGCCGGGCGTACGAGCAGTACTTC.

The CDR3 sequence: CASSRLTSGGPNEQFF. The DNA for the CDR3 is TGTGCCAGCAGCCGACTGACTAGCGGCGGACCGAATGAGCAGTTCTTC. The rearrangement uses TRBV3-1 (or the pseudogene TRBV3-2) and TRBJ2-1; 9 nucleotides align to TRBD2. This CDR3 region has 16 residues. From germline, CDR1 is LGHDT and CDR2 YNNKEL (reference sequence). The trim removed 4 bases at V and 7 bases at J, leaving 11 bases unmatched.

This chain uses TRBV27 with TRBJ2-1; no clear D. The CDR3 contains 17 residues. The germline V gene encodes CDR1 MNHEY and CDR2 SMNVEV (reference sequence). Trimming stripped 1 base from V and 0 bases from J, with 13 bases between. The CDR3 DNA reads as TGTGCCAGCAGTTTATGGGTTAGCCCGAGCTCCTACAATGAGCAGTTCTTC. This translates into CASSLWVSPSSYNEQFF.

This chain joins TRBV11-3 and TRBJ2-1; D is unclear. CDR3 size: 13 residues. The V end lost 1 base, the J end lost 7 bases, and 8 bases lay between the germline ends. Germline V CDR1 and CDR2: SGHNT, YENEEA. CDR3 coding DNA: TGTGCCAGCAGCTTAGCAGTCTTTAATGAGCAGTTCTTC. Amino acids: CASSLAVFNEQFF.

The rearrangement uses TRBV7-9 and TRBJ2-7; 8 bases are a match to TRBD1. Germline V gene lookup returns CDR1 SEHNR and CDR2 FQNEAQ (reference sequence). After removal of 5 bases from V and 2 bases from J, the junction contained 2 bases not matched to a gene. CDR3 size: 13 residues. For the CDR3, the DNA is TGTGCCAGCAGCCAGACAGGGGCCTACGAGCAGTACTTC. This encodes CASSQTGAYEQYF.

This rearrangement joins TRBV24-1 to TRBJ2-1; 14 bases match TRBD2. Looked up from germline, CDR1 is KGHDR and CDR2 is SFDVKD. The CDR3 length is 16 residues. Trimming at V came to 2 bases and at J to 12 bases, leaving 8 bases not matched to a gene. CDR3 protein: CATSDSRLAGGPRQFF. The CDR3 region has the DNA TGTGCCACCAGTGATTCTCGACTAGCGGGAGGGCCTAGGCAGTTCTTC.

CDR3 sequence: CAISEPSGHYEQYF. The CDR3 coding sequence is TGTGCCATCAGTGAGCCTAGCGGCCACTACGAGCAGTACTTC. The chain links TRBV10-3 to TRBJ2-7, with 7 bases aligning to TRBD2. V was clipped by 2 bases and J by 3 bases; unmatched bases: 4. The CDR3 has 14 residues. The germline CDR1 and CDR2 sequences are ENHRY and SYGVKD.

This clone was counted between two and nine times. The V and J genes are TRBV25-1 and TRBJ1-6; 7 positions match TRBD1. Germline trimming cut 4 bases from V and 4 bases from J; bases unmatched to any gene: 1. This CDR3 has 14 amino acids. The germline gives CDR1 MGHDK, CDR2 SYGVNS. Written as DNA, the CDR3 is TGTGCCAGCAGTGGGACAGGATATAATTCACCCCTCCACTTT. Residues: CASSGTGYNSPLHF.

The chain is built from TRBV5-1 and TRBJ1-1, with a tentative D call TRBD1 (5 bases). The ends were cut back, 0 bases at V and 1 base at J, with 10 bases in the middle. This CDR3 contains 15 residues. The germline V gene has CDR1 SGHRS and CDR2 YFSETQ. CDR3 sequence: CASSLGAGQNTEAFF. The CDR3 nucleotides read TGCGCCAGCAGCTTGGGCGCAGGGCAGAACACTGAAGCTTTCTTT.

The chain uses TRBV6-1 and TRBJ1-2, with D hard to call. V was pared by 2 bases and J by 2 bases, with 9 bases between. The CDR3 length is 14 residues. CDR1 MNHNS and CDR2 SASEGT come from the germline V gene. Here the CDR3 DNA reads TGTGCCAGCAGTGAAAGACCGCTAAACTATGGCTACACCTTC. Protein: CASSERPLNYGYTF.

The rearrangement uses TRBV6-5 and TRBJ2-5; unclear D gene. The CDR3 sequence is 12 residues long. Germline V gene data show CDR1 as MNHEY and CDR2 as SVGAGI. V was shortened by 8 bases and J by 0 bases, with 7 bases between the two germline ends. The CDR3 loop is CASVGYQETQYF. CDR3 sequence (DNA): TGTGCCAGCGTGGGGTACCAAGAGACCCAGTACTTC.

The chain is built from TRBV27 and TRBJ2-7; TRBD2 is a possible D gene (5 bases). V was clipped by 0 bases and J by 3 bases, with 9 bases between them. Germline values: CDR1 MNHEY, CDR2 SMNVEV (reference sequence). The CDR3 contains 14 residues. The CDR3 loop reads CASSLSPAGYEQYF. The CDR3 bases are TGTGCCAGCAGTTTATCGCCGGCGGGCTACGAGCAGTACTTC.

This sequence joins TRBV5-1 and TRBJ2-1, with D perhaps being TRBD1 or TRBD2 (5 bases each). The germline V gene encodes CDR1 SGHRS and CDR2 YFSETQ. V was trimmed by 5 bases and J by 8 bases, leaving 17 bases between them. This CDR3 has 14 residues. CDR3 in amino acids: CASREGPAGDEQFF. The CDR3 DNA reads TGCGCCAGCAGAGAGGGGCCGGCGGGCGATGAGCAGTTCTTC.

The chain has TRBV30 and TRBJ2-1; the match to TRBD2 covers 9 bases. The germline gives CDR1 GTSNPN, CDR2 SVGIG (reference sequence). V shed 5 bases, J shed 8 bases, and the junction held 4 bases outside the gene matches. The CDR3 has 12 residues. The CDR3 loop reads CAWGLAGYEQFF. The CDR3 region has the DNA TGTGCCTGGGGTCTAGCGGGATATGAGCAGTTCTTC.

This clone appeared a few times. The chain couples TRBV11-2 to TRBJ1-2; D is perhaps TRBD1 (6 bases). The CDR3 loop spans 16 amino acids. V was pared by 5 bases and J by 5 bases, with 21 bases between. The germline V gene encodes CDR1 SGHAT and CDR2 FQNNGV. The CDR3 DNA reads TGTGCCAGCAGCCCAGCTCGGGGGCTCCCAGTATATGGCTACACCTTC. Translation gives CASSPARGLPVYGYTF.